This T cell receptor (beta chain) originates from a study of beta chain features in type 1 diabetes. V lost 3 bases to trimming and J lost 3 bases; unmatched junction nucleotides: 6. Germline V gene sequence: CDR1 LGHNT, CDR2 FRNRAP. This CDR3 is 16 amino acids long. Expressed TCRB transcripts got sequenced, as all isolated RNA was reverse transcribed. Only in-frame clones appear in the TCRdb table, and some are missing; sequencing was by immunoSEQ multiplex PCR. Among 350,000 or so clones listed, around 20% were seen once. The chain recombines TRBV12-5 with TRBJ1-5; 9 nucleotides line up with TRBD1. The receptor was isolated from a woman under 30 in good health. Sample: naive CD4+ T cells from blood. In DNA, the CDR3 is TGTGCTAGTGGTTTATTCTACAGGGGGCACAATCAGCCCCAGCATTTT. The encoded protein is CASGLFYRGHNQPQHF.